The clone carrying this T cell receptor (beta chain) came up many times. Its antigen is currently unknown. The template was RNA from unsorted bulk tissue. The normal lung tissue was taken more than 3 cm from the tumor edge. This sample stems from a study of tumor and adjacent non-tumor tissue in lung cancer. Study as a whole: Some 4.2 million productive TCRbeta reads were obtained per sample on average.

A modified ARM-PCR protocol with three rounds of nested PCR amplified TCRbeta. One entry per CDR3 protein, called by TCRdb with MiXCR from the multiplex PCR reads. This table holds 110,000 or so distinct CDR3 sequences, 62% found once. Study-level points and caveats: Compared with tumor, normal lung showed significantly lower TCR diversity.

This TCR derives from a man in his sixties with non-small cell lung cancer. Material for sequencing was distant non-tumor lung tissue.

The CDR3, as DNA: TGTGCCAGCAGCCCGGGACCCCTCGGTAGCTATGGCTACACCTTC. It yields the protein CASSPGPLGSYGYTF. V is TRBV4-2 and J is TRBJ1-2, with D perhaps matching TRBD1 (5 bases). V was trimmed by 4 bases and J by 4 bases, leaving 16 bases between them. Germline assignment: CDR1 LGHNA and CDR2 YNFKEQ. This CDR3 comprises 15 residues.